This T cell receptor (beta chain) is drawn from a study of OX40 agonist ivuxolimab in advanced cancers. CDR3 length: 15 residues. Per the germline V gene, CDR1 is SNHLY and CDR2 is FYNNEI. The J segment lost 4 bases and the V segment lost 4 bases, leaving 3 bases of the junction unmatched. Assay: immunoSEQ multiplex PCR; the TCRdb copy retains only in-frame clones and omits some. Among tens of thousands of clones listed, roughly 91% were seen once. Enrollment shut out patients with autoimmune disease history or systemic immunosuppression. This chain connects TRBV2 to TRBJ2-3; 12 bases map to TRBD2. Sequencing was performed on CD4+ or CD8+ T cells sorted from blood, taken in a trial of the OX40 agonist ivuxolimab. The TCR originated in an adult with an advanced solid tumor such as melanoma, head and neck, liver or kidney cancer. The CDR3 nucleotides read TGTGCCAGCAGTGGACTAGCGGGAGTCTCAGATACGCAGTATTTT. Amino acids: CASSGLAGVSDTQYF.